Shown below are 23 T cell receptor beta chains from a single sample sequenced in a study of blood T cells in healthy people across ages. Combining a sample-barcoded 5' primer with a J-beta primer mix, a second PCR ran for roughly 7 to 12 cycles. One entry per CDR3 protein, called by TCRdb with MiXCR from the 5' RACE reads. Of some 760,000 distinct CDR3 sequences in the sample, approximately 25% are singletons; the top ten hold roughly a tenth. These same records also appear under a second study, on T cells of mothers and their children.

Specimen: blood. Receptors originate from a boy younger than 18 in good health.

The chain uses TRBV28 and TRBJ2-5; TRBD1 matches 8 bases. Near its end, the DNA agrees better with TRBJ2-1, so the J call may be wrong. Germline CDR1 and CDR2: MDHEN and SYDVKM. The CDR3 has 17 residues. CDR3 nucleotide sequence: TGTGCCAGCAGTCCTTTGCAAATTAGACAGGGGAATAATGAGCAGTTCTTC. Translated: CASSPLQIRQGNNEQFF.

This chain uses TRBV18 with TRBJ1-4; D is undetermined. Germline values: CDR1 KGHSH, CDR2 LQKENI. V was pared by 10 bases and J by 3 bases, with 12 bases between. The CDR3 extends over 13 amino acids. The CDR3 is CATAEGANEKLFF. The CDR3, as DNA: TGTGCCACCGCCGAAGGAGCTAATGAAAAACTGTTTTTT. Using reference TRBV18 and TRBJ1-4 for the parts outside the CDR3, the full variable domain is NAGVMQNPRHLVRRRGQEARLRCSPMKGHSHVYWYRQLPEEGLKFMVYLQKENIIDESGMPKERFSAEFPKEGPSILRIQQVVRGDSAAYFCATAEGANEKLFFGSGTQLSVL.

This clonotype has more than one count but fewer than ten. This chain links TRBV5-1 with TRBJ2-5; TRBD2 is a possible D gene (6 bases). The CDR3 loop spans 15 amino acids. Germline CDR1 and CDR2: SGHRS and YFSETQ. The V end was cut by 4 bases, the J end by 0 bases, with 13 bases between. The CDR3 region has the DNA TGCGCCAGCAGCAAGTGGAGGGGATACCAAGAGACCCAGTACTTC. Translation gives CASSKWRGYQETQYF.

This clonotype has more than one count but fewer than ten. V and J are TRBV3-1 and TRBJ2-1; 13 positions agree with TRBD2. J gave up 5 bases and V 4 bases, and 2 bases lay outside the gene matches. CDR1 is LGHDT, CDR2 YNNKEL, per germline (reference sequence). The CDR3 extends over 15 amino acids. The chain's CDR3 is CASSRGLAGDNEQFF. CDR3 sequence (DNA): TGTGCCAGCAGCCGTGGACTAGCGGGGGACAATGAGCAGTTCTTC.

The chain couples TRBV12-3 or TRBV12-4 to TRBJ1-2, with D tentatively TRBD1 (6 bases). Between the trimmed V and J ends, which lost 6 bases and 7 bases, there was a span of 18 bases. This CDR3 is built from 14 residues. In DNA, the CDR3 is TGTGCCAGCAGCCCTAGCCCAGGGGTGGTTGGCTACACCTTC. It yields the protein CASSPSPGVVGYTF.

This chain joins TRBV7-8 and TRBJ2-1; perhaps TRBD2 as D (6 bases). Germline V CDR1 and CDR2: SGHVS, FQNEAQ. V was cut by 4 bases and J by 0 bases, with 13 bases left in between. The CDR3 contains 16 residues. The DNA of the CDR3 is TGTGCCAGCAGCTCCCTTGGCGGGGCCTCCTACAATGAGCAGTTCTTC. Amino acid sequence: CASSSLGGASYNEQFF.

This clonotype has just a few counts. The V gene is TRBV20-1, the J gene TRBJ2-7, with D possibly matching TRBD1 (5 bases). Germline V CDR1 and CDR2: DFQATT, SNEGSKA (reference sequence). The CDR3 has 14 amino acids. V dropped 0 bases and J dropped 5 bases, with 14 bases sitting between them. The CDR3 region is CSARDQRGMDEQYF. CDR3 DNA: TGCAGTGCTAGAGATCAAAGGGGCATGGACGAGCAGTACTTC.

This clonotype came up once. The chain is built from TRBV4-2 and TRBJ1-1; TRBD1 aligns across 7 bases. This CDR3 contains 15 residues. The ends lost 0 bases at V and 4 bases at J; junction bases unmatched: 5. From germline, CDR1 is LGHNA and CDR2 YNFKEQ. In DNA, the CDR3 is TGTGCCAGCAGCCAAGAGGACAGGACGATCACTGAAGCTTTCTTT. Its protein is CASSQEDRTITEAFF.

V and J are TRBV14 and TRBJ1-6; D is unresolved. The CDR3 totals 16 residues. Germline assignment: CDR1 SGHDN and CDR2 FVKESK. Trimming took 6 bases from V and 3 from J, leaving 15 bases between them. The CDR3 sequence is CASRSTGLNYNSPLHF. The DNA of the CDR3 is TGTGCCAGCAGATCCACTGGACTGAACTATAATTCACCCCTCCACTTT.

This clonotype was seen more than once but under ten times. The chain is built from TRBV12-3 or TRBV12-4 and TRBJ2-7; D ambiguous. Trimming removed 5 bases at V and 6 bases at J, with 11 bases between. CDR3 length: 12 residues. As DNA, the CDR3 is TGTGCCAGCAGTCCGGCCCCGGGCGAGCAGTACTTC. Its translation is CASSPAPGEQYF.

For the CDR3, the DNA is TGTGCCAGCAGCGTAGAATCTAGCGGAGTGGGGTACAATGAGCAGTTCTTC. As protein: CASSVESSGVGYNEQFF. The chain joins TRBV9 to TRBJ2-5, with 7 bases identical to TRBD2. TRBJ2-1 matches the DNA end more closely, so the J call is doubtful. Germline values: CDR1 SGDLS, CDR2 YYNGEE. The CDR3 extends over 17 amino acids.

This chain joins TRBV29-1 and TRBJ2-3, with a tentative D call TRBD2 (6 bases). The V gene's germline CDR1 is SQVTM and CDR2 ANQGSEA. V was shortened by 0 bases and J by 1 base, with 11 bases between the two germline ends. This CDR3 has 15 residues. CDR3 in DNA: TGCAGCGTTGAAGATCGTAGGGAGGGCACAGATACGCAGTATTTT. As protein: CSVEDRREGTDTQYF.

The table lists this clonotype with a count of one. This sequence joins TRBV6-5 and TRBJ1-1; maybe TRBD1 (6 bases). This CDR3 spans 14 amino acids. Germline-derived CDR1 and CDR2 are MNHEY and SVGAGI. With 6 bases removed from V and 3 bases from J, the gap between germline ends came to 14 bases. The chain's CDR3 is CASSRDRRDTEAFF. As DNA, the CDR3 is TGTGCCAGCAGCCGAGACAGGCGGGACACTGAAGCTTTCTTT.

V usage is TRBV6-5 and J usage is TRBJ2-5; D is ambiguous. This CDR3 is built from 13 residues. Germline values: CDR1 MNHEY, CDR2 SVGAGI. Trimming pared 8 bases from V and 2 bases from J, leaving 12 bases between. The CDR3 loop reads CASRPPTQETQYF. In nucleotides, the CDR3 is TGTGCCAGCCGTCCCCCCACACAAGAGACCCAGTACTTC.

The J gene is TRBJ2-6, the V gene TRBV11-2; possible D gene TRBD1, 5 bases. This CDR3 has 18 amino acids. V was shortened by 1 base and J by 1 base, with 14 bases between the two germline ends. CDR1 is SGHAT and CDR2 is FQNNGV in the germline V gene. This chain's CDR3 is CASSLGQFVLSGANVLTF. For the CDR3, the DNA is TGTGCCAGCAGCTTAGGACAGTTCGTTCTATCTGGGGCCAACGTCCTGACTTTC.

This CDR3 reads CASNIFPSREWWTDTQYF. Here the CDR3 DNA reads TGTGCCAGCAACATTTTCCCCTCCCGGGAGTGGTGGACAGATACGCAGTATTTT. The rearrangement links TRBV7-8 to TRBJ2-3, with a weak D call TRBD2 (6 bases). The germline V gene encodes CDR1 SGHVS and CDR2 FQNEAQ. The CDR3 is made up of 18 amino acids. The germline V and J ends were trimmed by 7 bases and 3 bases, with 26 bases remaining between them. Looking up the rest from reference TRBV7-8 and TRBJ2-3 gives the full variable domain: GAGVSQSPRYKVAKRGQDVALRCDPISGHVSLFWYQQALGQGPEFLTYFQNEAQLDKSGLPSDRFFAERPEGSVSTLKIQRTQQEDSAVYLCASNIFPSREWWTDTQYFGPGTRLTVL.

This clonotype showed up just a few times. The gene calls are TRBV7-3 and TRBJ2-1, with no clear D. The CDR3 sequence is 15 residues long. V lost 1 base and J 3 bases, leaving 10 bases between the germline ends. From germline, CDR1 is SGHTA and CDR2 FQGTGA. CDR3 DNA sequence: TGTGCCAGCAGCTTAAATAGTGAGAACTACAATGAGCAGTTCTTC. Its protein product is CASSLNSENYNEQFF.

This clonotype was picked up a small number of times. This chain uses TRBV12-3 or TRBV12-4 with TRBJ2-1; D may be TRBD2 (6 bases). Between the trimmed V and J ends, which lost 3 bases and 6 bases, there was a span of 9 bases. CDR3 length equals 13 residues. The CDR3 DNA reads as TGTGCCAGCAGTTTGGGACTGCCCAATGAGCAGTTCTTC. Its protein is CASSLGLPNEQFF.

The chain links TRBV4-1 to TRBJ2-6; D is ambiguous. V was pared by 0 bases and J by 0 bases, with 9 bases between. Germline lookup yields CDR1 MGHRA and CDR2 YSYEKL. This CDR3 is built from 17 residues. CDR3 nucleotides: TGCGCCAGCAGCCAAGATTCACTCAGCTCTGGGGCCAACGTCCTGACTTTC. Protein product: CASSQDSLSSGANVLTF.

The V call is TRBV7-2, the J call TRBJ2-4, with D possibly matching TRBD1 (6 bases). Trimming took 2 bases from V and 3 from J, leaving 11 bases between them. Per the germline V gene, CDR1 is SGHTA and CDR2 is FQGNSA. This CDR3 region has 15 residues. This CDR3 is CASSLYRADKNIQYF. As DNA, the CDR3 is TGTGCCAGCAGCTTATACAGGGCGGACAAAAACATTCAGTACTTC.

CDR3 protein: CASSLARGWGETQYF. CDR3 bases: TGTGCCAGCAGCTTGGCTAGGGGGTGGGGAGAGACCCAGTACTTC. J is TRBJ2-5 and V is TRBV5-5; perhaps TRBD1 as D (6 bases). This CDR3 has 15 residues. V lost 0 bases and J lost 4, with 13 bases in between. Germline V lookup: CDR1 SGHKS, CDR2 YYEKEE (reference sequence).

This clonotype was counted only a few times. The V gene is TRBV2, the J gene TRBJ2-1, with D tentatively TRBD1 (5 bases). The germline V gene has CDR1 SNHLY and CDR2 FYNNEI. The CDR3 consists of 12 residues. Trimming cost V 8 bases and J 8 bases, with 13 bases left between them. DNA of the CDR3: TGTGCCAGCTCCGTAGGGGCCTATGAGCAGTTCTTC. Its translation is CASSVGAYEQFF.

V gene TRBV7-9 combines with J gene TRBJ1-1, with D tentatively TRBD1 (5 bases). The V gene's germline CDR1 is SEHNR and CDR2 FQNEAQ (reference sequence). Trimming took off 3 bases at V and 11 bases at J, with 22 bases between the two ends. The CDR3 is 15 residues long. The CDR3 region has the DNA TGTGCCAGCAGCTTGCGGGACCACCCTCCTGAGAATGCTTTCTTT. It translates to CASSLRDHPPENAFF.